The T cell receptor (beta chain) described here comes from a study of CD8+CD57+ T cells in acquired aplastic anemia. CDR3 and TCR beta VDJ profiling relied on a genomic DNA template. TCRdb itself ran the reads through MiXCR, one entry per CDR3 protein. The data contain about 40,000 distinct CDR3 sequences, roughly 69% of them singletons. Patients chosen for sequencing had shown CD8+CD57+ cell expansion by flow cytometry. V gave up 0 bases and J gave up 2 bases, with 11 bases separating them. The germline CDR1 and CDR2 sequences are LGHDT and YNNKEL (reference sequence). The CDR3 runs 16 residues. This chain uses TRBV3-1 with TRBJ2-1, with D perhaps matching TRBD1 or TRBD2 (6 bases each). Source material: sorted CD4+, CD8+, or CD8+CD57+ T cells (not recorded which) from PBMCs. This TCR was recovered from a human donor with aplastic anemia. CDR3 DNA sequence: TGTGCCAGCAGCCAAGATATGGGGGGCCCCTACAATGAGCAGTTCTTC. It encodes CASSQDMGGPYNEQFF.